Sequencing of this T cell receptor beta chain was carried out in a study of cytomegalovirus exposure and HLA in healthy donors. Study-wide background: A later analysis reported the same platform for the 90 to 150 validation repertoires and the roughly 700 first-cohort repertoires.

Study-wide points: The study put under 200 TCR beta chains on its list as cytomegalovirus-associated. Diagnosis of cytomegalovirus status made by the classifier reportedly showed high specificity and sensitivity.

Regarding this clone: Its antigen remains unknown.

The data were produced by immunoSEQ multiplex PCR, yet TCRdb's version contains in-frame clones alone and is incomplete. The table records over 150,000 clones, about 86% of them present only once. Deletions cut 1 base from V and 6 bases from J, with 18 bases between. The CDR3 runs to 16 residues. CDR1 SGHTA and CDR2 FQGNSA come from the germline V gene. The TCR sequence derives from a man between 18 and 29 years old in good health and CMV-seropositive. The specimen sequenced was PBMCs. The chain joins TRBV7-2 to TRBJ2-5; TRBD1 might be the D (6 bases). In DNA, the CDR3 is TGTGCCAGCAGCTTAGGCTCGGACAGTGGGTGGAAGACCCAGTACTTC. Encoded protein: CASSLGSDSGWKTQYF. Based on the CDR3 plus reference TRBV7-2 and TRBJ2-5, the full variable domain is GAGVSQSPSNKVTEKGKDVELRCDPISGHTALYWYRQSLGQGLEFLIYFQGNSAPDKSGLPSDRFSAERTGGSVSTLTIQRTQQEDSAVYLCASSLGSDSGWKTQYFGPGTRLLVL.